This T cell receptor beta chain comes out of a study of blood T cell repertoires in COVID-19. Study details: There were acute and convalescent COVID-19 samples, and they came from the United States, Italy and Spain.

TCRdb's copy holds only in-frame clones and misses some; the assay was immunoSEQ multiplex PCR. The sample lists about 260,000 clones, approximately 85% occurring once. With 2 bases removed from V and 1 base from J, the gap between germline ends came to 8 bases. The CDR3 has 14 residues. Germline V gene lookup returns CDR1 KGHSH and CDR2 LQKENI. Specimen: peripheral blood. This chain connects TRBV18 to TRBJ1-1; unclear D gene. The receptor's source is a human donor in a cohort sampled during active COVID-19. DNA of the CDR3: TGTGCCAGCTCACCATTTGAGGGGAACACTGAAGCTTTCTTT. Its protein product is CASSPFEGNTEAFF.